These T cell receptor beta chains were read from a single sample in a study of OX40 agonist ivuxolimab in advanced cancers. Only in-frame clones appear in the TCRdb table, and some are missing; sequencing was by immunoSEQ multiplex PCR. The sample has 61,000 or so clones, roughly four fifths seen once; the top ten hold approximately 3.2%. The input for sequencing was CD4+ or CD8+ T cells sorted from blood, taken in a trial of the OX40 agonist ivuxolimab. These receptors were collected from an adult with an advanced solid tumor such as melanoma, head and neck, liver or kidney cancer. The CDR3 runs from the conserved cysteine through the conserved F or W. The D gene is left open where the match is weak. Clone size is shown for a subset of rows, as once, few, many or a class of expanded clone.

v_call	clone_size	j_call	d_call	cdr3_aa	cdr3_nt
TRBV5-4	-	TRBJ2-1	TRBD2	CASSLLSGGGNEQFF	TGTGCCAGCAGCTTGCTGAGCGGGGGGGGTAATGAGCAGTTCTTC
TRBV25-1	-	TRBJ1-5	-	CASSGDRTKNQPQHF	TGTGCCAGCAGTGGGGACCGGACAAAAAATCAGCCCCAGCATTTT
TRBV5-1	-	TRBJ2-7	-	CASSDGQQTYEQYF	TGCGCCAGCAGCGATGGGCAGCAAACCTACGAGCAGTACTTC
TRBV6-5	many	TRBJ2-6	-	CASSRGSSQANVLTF	TGTGCCAGCAGTAGAGGGAGTTCCCAGGCCAACGTCCTGACTTTC
TRBV27	-	TRBJ1-2	-	CASGTDYYGYTF	TGTGCCTCCGGCACAGATTATTATGGCTACACCTTC
TRBV19	-	TRBJ1-6	TRBD1	CASSIGDRERSPLHF	TGTGCCAGTAGTATAGGGGACAGGGAGCGTTCACCCCTCCACTTT
TRBV6-1	-	TRBJ2-7	TRBD2	CASSEEGWRGIYEQYF	TGTGCCAGCAGTGAAGAGGGGTGGCGGGGGATCTACGAGCAGTACTTC
TRBV7-8	few	TRBJ2-6	-	CASSPYRVPIGSGANVLTF	TGTGCCAGCAGCCCGTACAGGGTGCCGATTGGCTCTGGGGCCAACGTCCTGACTTTC
TRBV11-1	-	TRBJ2-6	-	CASSLVWFGGANVLTF	TGTGCCAGCAGCTTAGTATGGTTCGGTGGGGCCAACGTCCTGACTTTC
TRBV5-6	-	TRBJ1-4	-	CASAGLGGEKLFF	TGTGCCAGTGCAGGGCTTGGCGGCGAAAAACTGTTTTTT
TRBV7-3	-	TRBJ1-2	TRBD1	CASSSDRGSPNYGYTF	TGTGCCAGCAGCTCCGACAGGGGGTCCCCTAACTATGGCTACACCTTC
TRBV19	-	TRBJ1-3	TRBD1	CASSPAFAGTAGNTIYF	TGTGCCAGTAGTCCGGCATTTGCGGGGACAGCAGGAAACACCATATATTTT
TRBV10-1	-	TRBJ1-4	-	CASSHSGRTNEKLFF	TGCGCCAGCAGCCATTCAGGGAGAACTAATGAAAAACTGTTTTTT
TRBV19	few	TRBJ1-1	-	CASRRAGEAFF	TGTGCCAGCCGACGTGCGGGTGAAGCTTTCTTT
TRBV4-3	-	TRBJ2-5	TRBD2	CASSQEQRGGTQYF	TGCGCCAGCAGCCAAGAACAGCGGGGGGGGACCCAGTACTTC
TRBV29-1	-	TRBJ1-2	TRBD1	CSVTGTALSRGGYTF	TGCAGCGTTACCGGGACAGCCTTATCCCGAGGGGGCTACACCTTC
TRBV14	-	TRBJ1-3	-	CASSQGGNTIYF	TGTGCCAGCAGCCAAGGGGGGAACACCATATATTTT
TRBV27	once	TRBJ1-1	-	CASSLHGSGTEAFF	TGTGCCAGCAGTTTACATGGGTCGGGCACTGAAGCTTTCTTT
TRBV11-1	once	TRBJ2-3	TRBD2	CASSLGPAGGPDTQYF	TGTGCCAGCAGCTTAGGTCCAGCGGGGGGGCCTGATACGCAGTATTTT
TRBV28	-	TRBJ1-4	-	CASSKTTTNEKLFF	TGTGCCAGCAGTAAGACTACAACTAATGAAAAACTGTTTTTT
TRBV5-1	-	TRBJ2-5	TRBD1	CASSYSWTGGYETQYF	TGCGCCAGCAGCTACTCTTGGACAGGGGGGTATGAGACCCAGTACTTC
TRBV28	-	TRBJ2-1	TRBD2	CASSQTSGGSYNEQFF	TGTGCCAGCAGTCAGACTAGCGGGGGGAGTTACAATGAGCAGTTCTTC
TRBV28	-	TRBJ2-3	TRBD2	CASRPSAGRGGHSGTDTQYF	TGTGCCAGCAGGCCCTCGGCGGGGCGGGGGGGCCATTCAGGCACAGATACGCAGTATTTT
TRBV10-3	-	TRBJ2-7	-	CAIKMGQRTYEQYF	TGTGCCATCAAGATGGGGCAAAGGACCTACGAGCAGTACTTC
TRBV9	-	TRBJ1-1	-	CASGRQDTEAFF	TGTGCCAGCGGCCGGCAGGACACTGAAGCTTTCTTT
TRBV7-4	-	TRBJ2-2	-	CAPLPGSNTGELFF	TGTGCCCCCCTGCCGGGATCGAACACCGGGGAGCTGTTTTTT